This T cell receptor (beta chain) emerged from a study of T cell clones after liver transplantation. Looking at the study overall: As an antigen-independent comparator, third-party-reactive TCRbeta sequences came from pre-transplant mixed lymphocyte reactions. Blood was drawn pre-transplant, before withdrawal, and after full or failed withdrawal.

Findings of the study overall: Low donor cell numbers restricted donor-reactive repertoire measurement in two subjects.

Thawed unstimulated PBMCs were FACS-sorted by CD3, CD4 and CD8 into two populations. Sequencing used immunoSEQ multiplex PCR; TCRdb keeps in-frame clones, though not all of them. Of around 100,000 clones in the sample, 84% are singletons; the top ten hold approximately 2.8%. The CDR3 spans 13 residues. Turning to this clone: Its antigen is still unknown.

The sequence came from a human patient who received a liver transplant. These T cells may partly come from the graft donor. V and J are TRBV12-2 and TRBJ1-4. TRBV12-2 is a pseudogene. Sequencing was performed on CD4+ T cells from blood, taken 45 to 50 months after liver transplant. CDR3 sequence reads: CASRANGNEKLFF. The CDR3 DNA is TGTGCAAGTCGCGCAAACGGGAATGAAAAACTGTTTTTT.